The clone carrying this TCR beta chain was counted between two and nine times. The sample belongs to a study of T-cell memory formation after mild COVID-19. Each CDR3 protein is one row after TCRdb ran MiXCR on the 5' RACE reads. Of some 62,000 distinct CDR3 sequences detected, 9.3% appear once; the ten largest clones hold around 1.1%. This TCR was sampled from a man younger than 35 who had mild COVID-19 (a few samples of this study predate the infection). Cell type and time point are not known. The material sequenced was PBMCs or a T cell subset sorted from them (not recorded which).

In DNA, the CDR3 is TGTGCCAGCTCCACCGCTGGACACCACAATCAGCCCCAGCATTTT. The encoded protein is CASSTAGHHNQPQHF. The V gene is TRBV18, the J gene TRBJ1-5; D possibly corresponds to TRBD1 (5 bases). The V and J ends lost 6 bases and 3 bases respectively, with 15 bases between them. CDR3 length equals 15 residues. CDR1 KGHSH and CDR2 LQKENI come from the germline V gene.